This TCR beta chain was identified during a study of cytomegalovirus exposure and HLA in healthy donors. Trimming removed 8 bases at V and 3 bases at J, with 17 bases between. The CDR3 runs to 14 residues. Germline values: CDR1 SGHRS, CDR2 YFSETQ. A single count supports this clone. Its antigen is currently unknown. In the PCR, 60 Vbeta and 13 Jbeta primers were used. Data came from immunoSEQ multiplex PCR; TCRdb stores just in-frame clones and leaves some out. The profile shows just under 95,000 clones, about 80% of them singletons. Whole-study findings and limits: As immune exposure information, only CMV serostatus was available. Specificity for CMV antigens was confirmed in vitro for three of the CMV-associated chains. Cytomegalovirus association was listed for roughly 160 TCR beta chains. Per a prior analysis, the majority of TCR beta V segments were productive roughly 87% or roughly 30% of the time.

Sequenced sample: PBMCs. The sequence derives from a human donor in good health. V usage is TRBV5-1 and J usage is TRBJ1-1; D may be TRBD1 (6 bases). The CDR3 protein is CASNPGAGDTEAFF. For the CDR3, the DNA is TGCGCCAGTAACCCAGGGGCGGGGGACACTGAAGCTTTCTTT.